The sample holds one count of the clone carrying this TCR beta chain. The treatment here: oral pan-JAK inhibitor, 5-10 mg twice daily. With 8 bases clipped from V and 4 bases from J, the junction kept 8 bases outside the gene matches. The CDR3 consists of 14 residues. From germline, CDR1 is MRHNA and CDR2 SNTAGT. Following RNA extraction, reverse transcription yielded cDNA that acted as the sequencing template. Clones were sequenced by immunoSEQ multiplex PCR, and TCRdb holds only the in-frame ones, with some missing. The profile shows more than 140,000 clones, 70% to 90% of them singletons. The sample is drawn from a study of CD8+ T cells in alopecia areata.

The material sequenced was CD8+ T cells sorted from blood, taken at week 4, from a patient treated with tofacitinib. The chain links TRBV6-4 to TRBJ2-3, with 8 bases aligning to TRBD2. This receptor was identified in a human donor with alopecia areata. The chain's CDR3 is CASSSSGGPDTQYF. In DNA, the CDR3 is TGTGCCAGCTCGTCCTCGGGGGGGCCAGATACGCAGTATTTT.